The source of this T cell receptor beta chain is a study of CXCR3-negative and CXCR3-positive naive CD8 T cells. The method, 5' RACE with UMI labels, was used to prepare the TRB cDNA libraries. TCRdb processed the 5' RACE reads again and assigns one entry to each CDR3 protein, with no DNA. In total, the table holds about 50,000 distinct CDR3 sequences. Germline CDR1 reads SGHKS; CDR2 reads YYEKEE (reference sequence). The CDR3 loop spans 16 amino acids. The source of this sequence is a human donor in good health. Some clones in this sample may be carry-over from other donors' samples. The rearrangement links TRBV5-5 to TRBJ2-7. Sequenced sample: naive CXCR3- CD8+ T cells from blood. As for subset: CD45RO-CCR7+CD27+CD95- naive CD8+ T cells lacking CXCR3 (TNR3-). CDR3 in amino acids: CASSWGVGGNTYEQYF.